This entry lists 30 T cell receptor beta chains sequenced from one sample in a study of T cell responses to AZD1222 COVID-19 vaccine. The repertoire was sequenced with immunoSEQ multiplex PCR; TCRdb's copy has only in-frame clones and lacks some. Of over 85,000 clones listed, around 91% were seen once; the top ten hold more than 7.5%. The sample consisted of peripheral blood, taken on day 0 of AZD1222 vaccination. The origin of the receptors is an adult in good health.

The chain links TRBV6-5 to TRBJ1-5; D is unclear. V shed 8 bases and J shed 5 bases, with 10 bases lying between them. The germline gives CDR1 MNHEY, CDR2 SVGAGI. This CDR3 has 12 amino acids. Written as DNA, the CDR3 is TGTGCCAGCCACGACTTGGATCAGCCCCAGCATTTT. Translating it yields CASHDLDQPQHF.

This chain joins TRBV7-9 and TRBJ1-1; no firm D call. This CDR3 region has 15 residues. CDR1 and CDR2 from the germline V gene are SEHNR and FQNEAQ (reference sequence). V lost 1 base to trimming and J lost 1 base, with 10 bases between them. CDR3 nucleotide sequence: TGTGCCAGCAGCTTAGGGGCCGGGCCGAACACTGAAGCTTTCTTT. It specifies CASSLGAGPNTEAFF.

The chain couples TRBV20-1 to TRBJ2-7; D is possibly TRBD1 or TRBD2 (7 bases each). Trimming shortened V by 3 bases and J by 4 bases, and 19 bases separated the two germline ends. The CDR3 covers 15 residues. Germline V CDR1 and CDR2: DFQATT, SNEGSKA (reference sequence). The CDR3 loop reads CSASGLGTAVYEQYF. CDR3 nucleotides: TGCAGTGCTAGTGGACTAGGGACAGCTGTTTACGAGCAGTACTTC.

This chain connects TRBV5-6 to TRBJ1-1, with 8 bases fitting TRBD1. CDR1 is SGHDT and CDR2 is YYEEEE in the germline V gene. The CDR3 has 13 residues. After removal of 3 bases from V and 7 bases from J, the junction contained 5 bases not matched to a gene. CDR3 residues: CASSSDREDEAFF. As DNA, the CDR3 is TGTGCCAGCAGCTCGGACAGGGAGGATGAAGCTTTCTTT.

This clone is a singleton in its sample. The chain joins TRBV5-1 to TRBJ1-2, with D maybe TRBD1 (6 bases). The germline V gene has CDR1 SGHRS and CDR2 YFSETQ. CDR3 size: 19 residues. V gave up 0 bases and J gave up 0 bases, with 21 bases separating them. As DNA, the CDR3 is TGCGCCAGCAGCTTGGGGCCGATGACAGGCGACGGGACTAACTATGGCTACACCTTC. It yields the protein CASSLGPMTGDGTNYGYTF.

This clone was observed a few times. The sample has other DNA sequences that encode this CDR3 too. V gene TRBV9 combines with J gene TRBJ1-3; D gene uncertain. V gave up 2 bases and J gave up 0 bases, with 9 bases separating them. CDR3 size: 15 residues. Germline V gene lookup returns CDR1 SGDLS and CDR2 YYNGEE. CDR3 loop: CASSVDGNSGNTIYF. As DNA, the CDR3 is TGTGCCAGCAGCGTCGACGGAAACTCTGGAAACACCATATATTTT.

The chain is built from TRBV2 and TRBJ1-3, with TRBD1 matching 7 bases. In germline, CDR1 is SNHLY, CDR2 FYNNEI. CDR3 size: 14 residues. Trimming cost V 5 bases and J 1 base; bases outside gene matches: 2. The CDR3 is CASSLQGSGNTIYF. DNA of the CDR3: TGTGCCAGCAGTTTACAGGGGTCTGGAAACACCATATATTTT.

This chain joins TRBV11-2 and TRBJ2-2, with TRBD2 as a possible D gene (6 bases). CDR1 is SGHAT, CDR2 FQNNGV, per germline. With 5 bases removed from V and 0 bases from J, the gap between germline ends came to 22 bases. The CDR3 has 19 residues. Here the CDR3 reads CASSKGLYPTRANTGELFF. CDR3 nucleotide sequence: TGTGCCAGCAGCAAAGGACTGTATCCGACTAGGGCGAACACCGGGGAGCTGTTTTTT.

The CDR3 sequence: CASRVENQYNSPLHF. The CDR3 nucleotides are TGCGCCAGCAGAGTGGAGAATCAATATAATTCACCCCTCCACTTT. V usage is TRBV5-1 and J usage is TRBJ1-6; no reliable D call. Germline CDR1 SGHRS, CDR2 YFSETQ. Trimming pared 5 bases from V and 4 bases from J, leaving 13 bases between. CDR3 length equals 15 residues. The variable domain in full, completed from reference TRBV5-1 and TRBJ1-6, reads KAGVTQTPRYLIKTRGQQVTLSCSPISGHRSVSWYQQTPGQGLQFLFEYFSETQRNKGNFPGRFSGRQFSNSRSEMNVSTLELGDSALYLCASRVENQYNSPLHFGNGTRLTVT.

This clone has only a few counts. The J gene is TRBJ1-5, the V gene TRBV15; 7 positions agree with TRBD1. CDR3 length equals 16 residues. Germline V lookup: CDR1 LNHNV, CDR2 YYDKDF (reference sequence). J gave up 2 bases and V 5 bases, and 9 bases lay outside the gene matches. Here the CDR3 reads CATSAKGDRGNQPQHF. The CDR3 nucleotides read TGTGCCACCAGCGCAAAGGGCGACAGGGGCAATCAGCCCCAGCATTTT.

CDR3 in DNA: TGTGCTAGTGGGGACGGGTGGACTGAAGCTTTCTTT. Its protein product is CASGDGWTEAFF. The chain employs TRBV12-5 and TRBJ1-1; D remains ambiguous. CDR3 length equals 12 residues. V lost 6 bases and J 5 bases, leaving 10 bases between the germline ends. Germline assignment: CDR1 LGHNT and CDR2 FRNRAP.

Sample share makes this clone medium-sized (0.01 to 0.1%). The rearrangement links TRBV6-2 or TRBV6-3 to TRBJ2-7; unclear D gene. The CDR3 sequence is 15 residues long. Between the trimmed V and J ends, which lost 4 bases and 2 bases, there was a span of 15 bases. The V gene's germline CDR1 is MNHEY and CDR2 SVGEGT. CDR3 region: CASSLEVQAPYEQYF. In nucleotides, the CDR3 is TGTGCCAGCAGTTTAGAGGTTCAGGCGCCCTACGAGCAGTACTTC.

This clone was observed a few times. The J gene is TRBJ1-5, the V gene TRBV4-2, with 9 bases that match TRBD1. The CDR3 spans 14 residues. Germline trimming cut 1 base from V and 11 bases from J; bases unmatched to any gene: 6. In germline, CDR1 is LGHNA, CDR2 YNFKEQ. The CDR3 sequence: CASSQGSGDRAQHF. The DNA of the CDR3 is TGTGCCAGCAGCCAAGGGAGTGGGGACAGGGCCCAGCATTTT.

Worth noting for this clone: At one end the junction does not follow the germline gene, possibly because of a read error. CDR3 region: CTSSSRTGGTDTQYF. CDR3 sequence (DNA): TGTACCAGCAGCTCCAGGACAGGGGGGACAGATACGCAGTATTTT. The chain links TRBV7-6 to TRBJ2-3, with 10 bases fitting TRBD1. This CDR3 has 15 residues. Germline CDR1 SGHVS, CDR2 FNYEAQ.

This clone has a single count. V gene TRBV5-1 combines with J gene TRBJ2-7; unclear D gene. Germline CDR1 and CDR2: SGHRS and YFSETQ. This CDR3 comprises 15 residues. V lost 4 bases and J 1 base, leaving 15 bases between the germline ends. As DNA, the CDR3 is TGCGCCAGCAGCAATGCGGCAGGTAATTCCTACGAGCAGTACTTC. It yields the protein CASSNAAGNSYEQYF.

Concerning this clone: This specimen includes other DNA sequences encoding the same CDR3. The chain links TRBV15 to TRBJ1-4, with D possibly being TRBD1 (6 bases). The CDR3 totals 14 residues. The germline V gene has CDR1 LNHNV and CDR2 YYDKDF (reference sequence). V lost 3 bases and J lost 5, with 10 bases in between. CDR3 in DNA: TGTGCCACCAGCAGGGGTCAGGGGAATGAAAAACTGTTTTTT. Amino acids: CATSRGQGNEKLFF.

The chain combines TRBV5-1 with TRBJ2-7; 8 nucleotides line up with TRBD2. The V and J ends lost 4 bases and 5 bases, in that order; junction bases with no gene match: 2. CDR3 size: 12 residues. Germline V CDR1 and CDR2: SGHRS, YFSETQ. The DNA for the CDR3 is TGCGCCAGCAGCCCGGGACTAGACGAGCAGTACTTC. The encoded protein is CASSPGLDEQYF.

Only a few counts were recorded for this clone. The gene calls are TRBV6-2 or TRBV6-3 and TRBJ2-7, with TRBD1 identical over 10 bases. CDR3 length: 17 residues. Losses at the gene ends were 5 bases for V and 3 bases for J; bases not matched to a gene: 13. In germline, CDR1 is MNHEY, CDR2 SVGEGT. This CDR3 reads CASSGTGAWHEFYEQYF. The CDR3 DNA sequence: TGTGCCAGCAGTGGGACAGGGGCATGGCACGAGTTCTACGAGCAGTACTTC.

The rearrangement links TRBV5-6 to TRBJ1-2, with TRBD1 as a possible D gene (5 bases). The CDR3 extends over 14 amino acids. CDR1 and CDR2 from the germline V gene are SGHDT and YYEEEE. Trimming pared 2 bases from V and 5 bases from J, leaving 13 bases between. This CDR3 reads CASSFSQGWYGYTF. The CDR3 coding sequence is TGTGCCAGCAGCTTTTCGCAGGGCTGGTATGGCTACACCTTC.

This chain uses TRBV5-1 with TRBJ1-2; D might be TRBD1 (6 bases). The V gene's germline CDR1 is SGHRS and CDR2 YFSETQ. The CDR3 is made up of 14 amino acids. Trimming cost V 5 bases and J 7 bases, with 18 bases left between them. The CDR3 here is CASSTGRGGTGYTF. The CDR3 DNA reads as TGCGCCAGCAGTACAGGCAGGGGAGGCACTGGCTACACCTTC.

The chain has TRBV7-3 and TRBJ2-2, with unresolved D. This CDR3 has 15 amino acids. The V gene's germline CDR1 is SGHTA and CDR2 FQGTGA. V was trimmed by 7 bases and J by 0 bases, leaving 12 bases between them. Here the CDR3 DNA reads TGTGCCAGCACCCACCCCGACGCGAACACCGGGGAGCTGTTTTTT. Translation: CASTHPDANTGELFF.

V and J are TRBV27 and TRBJ2-5; TRBD1 might be the D (5 bases). There are 16 residues in the CDR3. Trimming pared 5 bases from V and 1 base from J, leaving 17 bases between. Germline V gene lookup returns CDR1 MNHEY and CDR2 SMNVEV (reference sequence). The CDR3 sequence: CASSPSPIGVQETQYF. CDR3 DNA: TGTGCCAGCAGTCCCTCCCCCATAGGGGTCCAAGAGACCCAGTACTTC.

This rearrangement joins TRBV5-1 to TRBJ1-3; D not certain. Per the germline V gene, CDR1 is SGHRS and CDR2 is YFSETQ. Trimming took off 4 bases at V and 0 bases at J, with 11 bases between the two ends. The CDR3 covers 15 residues. CDR3 bases: TGCGCCAGCAGCGCAGACATTAACTCTGGAAACACCATATATTTT. The encoded protein is CASSADINSGNTIYF.

The J gene is TRBJ2-5, the V gene TRBV11-3, with TRBD2 matching 7 bases. The germline CDR1 and CDR2 sequences are SGHNT and YENEEA. The CDR3 is made up of 16 amino acids. V shed 1 base and J 1 base; nucleotides not matched to a gene: 6. The CDR3 spells CASSLGRLASQETQYF. The CDR3 nucleotides read TGTGCCAGCAGCTTAGGACGACTAGCCTCCCAAGAGACCCAGTACTTC.

This chain uses TRBV20-1 with TRBJ1-4; D is ambiguous. V lost 3 bases and J lost 8, with 13 bases in between. The length of the CDR3 is 13 residues. Germline-derived CDR1 and CDR2 are DFQATT and SNEGSKA (reference sequence). The CDR3 nucleotides read TGCAGTGCTAGTGTGCAGCCGGAGGAAAAACTGTTTTTT. The encoded protein is CSASVQPEEKLFF.

This clone has a handful of counts. This chain uses TRBV5-6 with TRBJ1-2, with unresolved D. V shed 0 bases and J shed 4 bases, with 13 bases lying between them. Germline V gives CDR1 SGHDT, CDR2 YYEEEE. This CDR3 has 15 residues. CDR3 sequence reads: CASSLGRPPAYGYTF. The CDR3 DNA reads TGTGCCAGCAGCTTGGGGCGACCGCCCGCCTATGGCTACACCTTC. The variable domain in full, with the rest retrieved from reference TRBV5-6 and TRBJ1-2, is DAGVTQSPTHLIKTRGQQVTLRCSPKSGHDTVSWYQQALGQGPQFIFQYYEEEERQRGNFPDRFSGHQFPNYSSELNVNALLLGDSALYLCASSLGRPPAYGYTFGSGTRLTVV.

The chain couples TRBV5-6 to TRBJ1-1; D gene unclear. In germline, CDR1 is SGHDT, CDR2 YYEEEE. V shed 6 bases and J shed 10 bases, with 22 bases lying between them. This CDR3 spans 14 amino acids. The CDR3 protein is CASTLQDFQLSAFF. The CDR3 nucleotides read TGTGCCAGCACCCTGCAGGATTTTCAACTCTCAGCTTTCTTT.

V is TRBV21-1 and J is TRBJ1-3; TRBD1, the table's D call, was not compared with the DNA. TRBV21-1 is flagged as a pseudogene. This CDR3 comprises 15 residues. CDR3 residues: CASSQTGHSGNTIYF. The CDR3 DNA reads as TGTGCCAGCAGCCAGACAGGGCACTCTGGAAACACCATATATTTT.

This clone has just a few counts. The chain uses TRBV6-5 and TRBJ1-1, with D possibly TRBD1 on 6 matching bases. Per the germline V gene, CDR1 is MNHEY and CDR2 is SVGAGI. Trimming removed 5 bases at V and 11 bases at J, with 18 bases between. This CDR3 is built from 13 residues. CDR3 loop: CASSRDRRGSAFF. CDR3 nucleotides: TGTGCCAGCAGTAGGGATCGCAGGGGCTCGGCTTTCTTT.

This chain connects TRBV29-1 to TRBJ2-1; D remains ambiguous. The V end lost 3 bases, the J end lost 4 bases, and 10 bases lay between the germline ends. Germline V lookup: CDR1 SQVTM, CDR2 ANQGSEA. The CDR3 runs to 13 residues. The CDR3 nucleotides are TGCAGCGTTGAGCCCGGACGGTACAATGAGCAGTTCTTC. It codes for CSVEPGRYNEQFF.